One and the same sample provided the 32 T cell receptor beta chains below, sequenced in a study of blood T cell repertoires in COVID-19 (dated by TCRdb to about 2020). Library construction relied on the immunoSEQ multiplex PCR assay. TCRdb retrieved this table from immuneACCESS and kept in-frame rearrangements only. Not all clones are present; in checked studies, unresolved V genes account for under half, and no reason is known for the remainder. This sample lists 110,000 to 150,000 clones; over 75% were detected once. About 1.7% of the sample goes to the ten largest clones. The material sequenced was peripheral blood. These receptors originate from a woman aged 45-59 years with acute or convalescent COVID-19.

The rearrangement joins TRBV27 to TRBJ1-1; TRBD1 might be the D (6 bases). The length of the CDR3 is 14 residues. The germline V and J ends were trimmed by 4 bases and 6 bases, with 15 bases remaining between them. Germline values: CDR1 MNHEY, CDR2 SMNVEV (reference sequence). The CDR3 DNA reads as TGTGCCAGCAGTTGGGACATCGGGGGGTCTGAAGCTTTCTTT. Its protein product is CASSWDIGGSEAFF.

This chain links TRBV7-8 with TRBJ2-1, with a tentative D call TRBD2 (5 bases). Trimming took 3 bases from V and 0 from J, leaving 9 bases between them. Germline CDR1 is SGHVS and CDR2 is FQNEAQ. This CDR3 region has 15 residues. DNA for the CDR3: TGTGCCAGCAGCTTCCAGGACTCCTCCTACAATGAGCAGTTCTTC. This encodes CASSFQDSSYNEQFF. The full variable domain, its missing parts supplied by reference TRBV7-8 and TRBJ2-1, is GAGVSQSPRYKVAKRGQDVALRCDPISGHVSLFWYQQALGQGPEFLTYFQNEAQLDKSGLPSDRFFAERPEGSVSTLKIQRTQQEDSAVYLCASSFQDSSYNEQFFGPGTRLTVL.

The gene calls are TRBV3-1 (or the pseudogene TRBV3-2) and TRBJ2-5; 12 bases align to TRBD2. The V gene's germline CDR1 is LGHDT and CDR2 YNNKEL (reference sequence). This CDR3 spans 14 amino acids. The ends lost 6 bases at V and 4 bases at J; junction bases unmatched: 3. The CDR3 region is CASRASGGGETQYF. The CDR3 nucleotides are TGTGCCAGCAGGGCTAGCGGGGGGGGAGAGACCCAGTACTTC.

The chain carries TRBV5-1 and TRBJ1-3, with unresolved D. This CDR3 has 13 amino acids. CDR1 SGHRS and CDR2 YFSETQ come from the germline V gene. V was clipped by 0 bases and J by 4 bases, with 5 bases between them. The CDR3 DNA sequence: TGCGCCAGCAGCTTGGTAGCCGGAAACACCATATATTTT. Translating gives CASSLVAGNTIYF.

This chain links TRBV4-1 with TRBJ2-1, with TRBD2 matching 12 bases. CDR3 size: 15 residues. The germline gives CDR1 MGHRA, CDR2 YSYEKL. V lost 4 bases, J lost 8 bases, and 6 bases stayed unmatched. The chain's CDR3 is CASSPLAGGPDEQFF. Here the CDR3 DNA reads TGCGCCAGCAGCCCTCTAGCGGGGGGGCCGGATGAGCAGTTCTTC.

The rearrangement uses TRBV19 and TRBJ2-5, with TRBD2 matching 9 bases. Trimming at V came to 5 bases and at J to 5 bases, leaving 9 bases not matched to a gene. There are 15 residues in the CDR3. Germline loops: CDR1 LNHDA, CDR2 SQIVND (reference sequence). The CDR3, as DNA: TGTGCCAGTAGTCCCCAGCGGGAGGCAGGGGAGACCCAGTACTTC. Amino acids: CASSPQREAGETQYF.

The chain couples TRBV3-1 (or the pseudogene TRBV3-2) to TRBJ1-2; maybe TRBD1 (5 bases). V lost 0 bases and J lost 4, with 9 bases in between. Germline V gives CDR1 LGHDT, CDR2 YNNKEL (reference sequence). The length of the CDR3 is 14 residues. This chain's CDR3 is CASSQDRGGYGYTF. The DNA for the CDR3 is TGTGCCAGCAGCCAAGATAGGGGCGGCTATGGCTACACCTTC.

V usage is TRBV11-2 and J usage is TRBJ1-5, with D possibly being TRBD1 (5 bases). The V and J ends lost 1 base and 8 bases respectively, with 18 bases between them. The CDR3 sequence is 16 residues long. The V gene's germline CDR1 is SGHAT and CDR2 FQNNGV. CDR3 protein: CASSLGWGGIGEPQHF. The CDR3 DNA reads TGTGCCAGCAGCTTAGGATGGGGGGGTATTGGGGAGCCCCAGCATTTT.

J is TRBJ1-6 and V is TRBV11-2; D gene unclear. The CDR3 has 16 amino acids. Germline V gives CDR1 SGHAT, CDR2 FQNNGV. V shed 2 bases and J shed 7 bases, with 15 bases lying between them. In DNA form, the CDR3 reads TGTGCCAGCAGCTTATTCCGGGAAAAGGGCAATTCACCCCTCCACTTT. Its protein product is CASSLFREKGNSPLHF.

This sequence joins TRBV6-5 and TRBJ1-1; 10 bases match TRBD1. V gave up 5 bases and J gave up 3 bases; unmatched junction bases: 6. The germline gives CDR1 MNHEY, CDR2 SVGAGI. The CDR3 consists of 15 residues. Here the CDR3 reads CASSLRDRGDTEAFF. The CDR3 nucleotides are TGTGCCAGCAGTCTCCGGGACAGGGGCGACACTGAAGCTTTCTTT.

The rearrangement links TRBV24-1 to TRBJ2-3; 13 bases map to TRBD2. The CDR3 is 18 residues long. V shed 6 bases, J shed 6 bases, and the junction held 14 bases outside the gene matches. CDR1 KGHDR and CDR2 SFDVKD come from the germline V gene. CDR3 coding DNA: TGTGCCACCAGTCGATCCCCGGGACTAGCGGGGTCTTCGGATACGCAGTATTTT. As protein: CATSRSPGLAGSSDTQYF.

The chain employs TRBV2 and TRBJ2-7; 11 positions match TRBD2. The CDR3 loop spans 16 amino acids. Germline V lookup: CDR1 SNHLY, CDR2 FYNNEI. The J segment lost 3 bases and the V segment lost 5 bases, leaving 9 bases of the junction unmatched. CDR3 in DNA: TGTGCCAGCAGTTCACTAGCGGGAGAAAGGGGCTACGAGCAGTACTTC. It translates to CASSSLAGERGYEQYF.

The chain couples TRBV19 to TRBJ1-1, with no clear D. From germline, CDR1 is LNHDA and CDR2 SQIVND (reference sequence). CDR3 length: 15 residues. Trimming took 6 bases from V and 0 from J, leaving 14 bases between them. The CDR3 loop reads CASSFGGGMNTEAFF. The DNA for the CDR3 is TGTGCCAGTAGCTTTGGTGGAGGGATGAACACTGAAGCTTTCTTT.

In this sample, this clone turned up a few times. The CDR3 reads CASSKRLSGYQETQYF. CDR3 coding DNA: TGTGCCAGCAGCAAGCGACTAAGCGGTTACCAAGAGACCCAGTACTTC. The J gene is TRBJ2-5, the V gene TRBV3-1 (or the pseudogene TRBV3-2); possible D gene TRBD2, 5 bases. V was cut by 5 bases and J by 0 bases, with 16 bases left in between. The CDR3 covers 16 residues. Germline V gives CDR1 LGHDT, CDR2 YNNKEL (reference sequence).

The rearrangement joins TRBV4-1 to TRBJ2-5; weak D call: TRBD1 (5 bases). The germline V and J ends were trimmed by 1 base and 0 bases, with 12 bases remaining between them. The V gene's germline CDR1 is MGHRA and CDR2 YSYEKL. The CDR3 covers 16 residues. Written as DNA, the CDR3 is TGCGCCAGCAGCCAAGGTTTCAGGGTGGACCAAGAGACCCAGTACTTC. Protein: CASSQGFRVDQETQYF.

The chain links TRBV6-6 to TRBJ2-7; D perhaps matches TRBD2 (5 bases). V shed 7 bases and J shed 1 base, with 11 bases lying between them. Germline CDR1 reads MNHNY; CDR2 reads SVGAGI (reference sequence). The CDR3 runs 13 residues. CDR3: CASTPPGSYEQYF. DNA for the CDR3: TGTGCCAGCACCCCACCGGGGTCCTACGAGCAGTACTTC.

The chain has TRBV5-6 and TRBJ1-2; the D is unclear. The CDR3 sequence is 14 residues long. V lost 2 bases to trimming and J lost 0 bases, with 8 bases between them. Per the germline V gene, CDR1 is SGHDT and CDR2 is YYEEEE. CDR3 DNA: TGTGCCAGCAGCTTCCTGACTGCTAACTATGGCTACACCTTC. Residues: CASSFLTANYGYTF. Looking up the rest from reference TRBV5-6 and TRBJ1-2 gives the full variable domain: DAGVTQSPTHLIKTRGQQVTLRCSPKSGHDTVSWYQQALGQGPQFIFQYYEEEERQRGNFPDRFSGHQFPNYSSELNVNALLLGDSALYLCASSFLTANYGYTFGSGTRLTVV.

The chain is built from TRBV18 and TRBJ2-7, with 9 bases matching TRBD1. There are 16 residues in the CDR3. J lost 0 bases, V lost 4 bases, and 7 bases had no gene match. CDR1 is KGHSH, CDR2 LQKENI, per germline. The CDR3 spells CASSRTGTGSSYEQYF. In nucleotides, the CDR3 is TGTGCCAGCTCACGGACCGGGACAGGGAGCTCCTACGAGCAGTACTTC.

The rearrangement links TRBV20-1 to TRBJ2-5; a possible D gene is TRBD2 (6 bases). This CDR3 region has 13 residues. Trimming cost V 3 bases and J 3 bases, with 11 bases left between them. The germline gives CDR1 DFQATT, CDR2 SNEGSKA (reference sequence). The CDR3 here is CSASPAGKETQYF. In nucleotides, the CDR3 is TGCAGTGCTAGTCCTGCGGGAAAAGAGACCCAGTACTTC.

The CDR3 region is CASSPGTAEKLFF. As DNA, the CDR3 is TGTGCCAGCAGCCCAGGGACAGCAGAAAAACTGTTTTTT. The V and J genes are TRBV5-6 and TRBJ1-4; TRBD1 matches 7 bases. Trimming cost V 4 bases and J 8 bases; bases outside gene matches: 5. From germline, CDR1 is SGHDT and CDR2 YYEEEE. The CDR3 loop spans 13 amino acids.

The chain's CDR3 is CASSWTASETYEQYF. CDR3 sequence (DNA): TGTGCCAGCAGCTGGACGGCTAGCGAGACCTACGAGCAGTACTTC. This chain connects TRBV5-5 to TRBJ2-7; weak D call: TRBD2 (6 bases). Trimming stripped 3 bases from V and 2 bases from J, with 15 bases between. In germline, CDR1 is SGHKS, CDR2 YYEKEE (reference sequence). This CDR3 spans 15 amino acids.

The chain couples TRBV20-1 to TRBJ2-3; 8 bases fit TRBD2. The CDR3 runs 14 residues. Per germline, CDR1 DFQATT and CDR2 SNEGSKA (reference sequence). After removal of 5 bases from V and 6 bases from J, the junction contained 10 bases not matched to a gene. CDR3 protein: CSARALREVDTQYF. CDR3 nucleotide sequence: TGCAGTGCTCGTGCCCTGCGGGAGGTCGATACGCAGTATTTT.

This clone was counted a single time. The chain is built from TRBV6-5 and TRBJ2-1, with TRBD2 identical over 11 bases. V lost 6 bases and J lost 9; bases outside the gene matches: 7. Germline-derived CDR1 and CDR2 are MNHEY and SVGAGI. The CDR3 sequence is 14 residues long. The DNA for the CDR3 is TGTGCCAGCAGGGTAGCGGGGGGGCCAGGTGAGCAGTTCTTC. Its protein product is CASRVAGGPGEQFF.

The CDR3 coding sequence is TGCACCAGCAGCCAAAGCGGGGGATGGGATACGCAGTATTTT. Its protein is CTSSQSGGWDTQYF. The chain combines TRBV1 with TRBJ2-3; no DNA check was done on the table's D call, TRBD2. TRBV1 is shown as a pseudogene. This CDR3 region has 14 residues.

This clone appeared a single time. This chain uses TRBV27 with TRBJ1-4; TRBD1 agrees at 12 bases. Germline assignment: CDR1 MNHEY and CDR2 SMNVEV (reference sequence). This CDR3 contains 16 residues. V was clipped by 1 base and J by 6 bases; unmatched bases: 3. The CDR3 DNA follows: TGTGCCAGCAGTTTATTGGGGACAGGGGGCTATGAAAAACTGTTTTTT. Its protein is CASSLLGTGGYEKLFF.

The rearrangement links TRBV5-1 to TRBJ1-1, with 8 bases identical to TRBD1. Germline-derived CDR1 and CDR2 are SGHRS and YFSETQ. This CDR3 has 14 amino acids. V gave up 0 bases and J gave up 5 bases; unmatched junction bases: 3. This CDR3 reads CASSLAGQETEAFF. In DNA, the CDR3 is TGCGCCAGCAGCTTGGCGGGACAGGAAACTGAAGCTTTCTTT.

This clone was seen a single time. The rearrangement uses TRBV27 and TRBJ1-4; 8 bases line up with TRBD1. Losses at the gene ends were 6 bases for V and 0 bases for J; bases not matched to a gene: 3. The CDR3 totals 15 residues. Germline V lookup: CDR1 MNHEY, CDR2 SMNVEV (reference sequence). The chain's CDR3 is CASRTGGPTNEKLFF. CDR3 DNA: TGTGCCAGCAGAACAGGGGGTCCAACTAATGAAAAACTGTTTTTT.

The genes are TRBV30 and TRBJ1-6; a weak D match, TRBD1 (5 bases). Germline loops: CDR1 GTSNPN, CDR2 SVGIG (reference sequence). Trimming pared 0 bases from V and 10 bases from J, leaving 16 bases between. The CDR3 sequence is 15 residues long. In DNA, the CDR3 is TGTGCCTGGAGTGTGGATGGTGGGTGGGGCTCACCCCTCCACTTT. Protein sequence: CAWSVDGGWGSPLHF.

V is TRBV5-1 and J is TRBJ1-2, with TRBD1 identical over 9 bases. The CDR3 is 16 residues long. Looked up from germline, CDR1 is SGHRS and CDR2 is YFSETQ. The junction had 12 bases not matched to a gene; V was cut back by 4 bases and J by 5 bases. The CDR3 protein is CASSNMIQGAVYGYTF. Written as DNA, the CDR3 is TGCGCCAGCAGCAACATGATACAGGGGGCAGTATATGGCTACACCTTC. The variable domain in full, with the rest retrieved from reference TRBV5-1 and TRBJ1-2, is KAGVTQTPRYLIKTRGQQVTLSCSPISGHRSVSWYQQTPGQGLQFLFEYFSETQRNKGNFPGRFSGRQFSNSRSEMNVSTLELGDSALYLCASSNMIQGAVYGYTFGSGTRLTVV.

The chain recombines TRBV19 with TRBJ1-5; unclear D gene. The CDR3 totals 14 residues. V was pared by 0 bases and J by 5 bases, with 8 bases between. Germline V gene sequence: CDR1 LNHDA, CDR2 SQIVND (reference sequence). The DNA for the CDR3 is TGTGCCAGTAGTATAGATCTGGCTGATCAGCCCCAGCATTTT. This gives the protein CASSIDLADQPQHF.

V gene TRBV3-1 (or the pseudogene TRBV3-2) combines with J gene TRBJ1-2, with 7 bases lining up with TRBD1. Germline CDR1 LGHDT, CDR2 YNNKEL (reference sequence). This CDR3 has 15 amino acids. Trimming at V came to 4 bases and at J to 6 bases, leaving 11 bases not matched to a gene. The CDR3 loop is CASSPPFDRADGYTF. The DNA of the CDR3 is TGTGCCAGCAGCCCCCCCTTCGACAGGGCCGATGGCTACACCTTC.

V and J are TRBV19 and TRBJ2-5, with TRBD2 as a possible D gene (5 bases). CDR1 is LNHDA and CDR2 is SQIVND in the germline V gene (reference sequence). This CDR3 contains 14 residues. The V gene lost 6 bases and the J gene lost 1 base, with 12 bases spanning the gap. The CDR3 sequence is CASSPGGPQETQYF. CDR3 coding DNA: TGTGCCAGTAGCCCTGGCGGGCCCCAAGAGACCCAGTACTTC.